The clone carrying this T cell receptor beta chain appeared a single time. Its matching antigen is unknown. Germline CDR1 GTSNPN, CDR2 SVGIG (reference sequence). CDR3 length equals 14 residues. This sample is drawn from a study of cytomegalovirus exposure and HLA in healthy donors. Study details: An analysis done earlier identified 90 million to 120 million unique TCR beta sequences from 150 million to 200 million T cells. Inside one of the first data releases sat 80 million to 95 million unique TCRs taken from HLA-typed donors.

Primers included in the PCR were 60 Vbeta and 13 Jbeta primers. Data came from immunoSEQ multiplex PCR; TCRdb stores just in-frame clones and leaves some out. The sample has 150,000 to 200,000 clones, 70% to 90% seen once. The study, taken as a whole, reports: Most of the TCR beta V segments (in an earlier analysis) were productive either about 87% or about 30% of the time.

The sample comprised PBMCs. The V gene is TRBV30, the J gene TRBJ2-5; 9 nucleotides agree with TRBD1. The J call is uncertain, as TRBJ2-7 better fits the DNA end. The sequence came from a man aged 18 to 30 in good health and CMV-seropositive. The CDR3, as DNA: TGTGCCTGGAACCGGGACAGGGCCTCCTACGAGCAGTACTTC. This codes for CAWNRDRASYEQYF.